This section outlines one T cell receptor beta chain sequence together with its context. Its antigen remains undetermined. Per-base quality was not reported, and no clone a single base away is much larger than it. In total, roughly 670 healthy bone marrow donors made up the cohort. At the time of sampling, all cohort members were nominally healthy, though unrecorded immune exposures were likely present. The donor was CMV seropositive and belonged to the group of more than 250 seropositive cohort members. A peripheral blood sample was collected from each donor, and TCR beta sequencing was performed on peripheral blood mononuclear cells. Genomic DNA extraction from the blood cell samples was performed with the Qiagen DNeasy Blood Extraction Kit. The library came from the immunoSEQ multiplex PCR assay. For the multiplex PCR, a mixture combining 60 forward primers for TCR Vbeta segments and 13 reverse primers for TCR Jbeta segments was used. A multiplex PCR assay on genomic DNA amplified the CDR3 region of rearranged TCR beta genes. The amplified TCR beta libraries were sequenced on the Illumina HiSeq System as 87-base-pair reads. The study's processing was this. In a later analysis, tens of millions of unique TCR beta chains were counted across the approximately 640 repertoires, and roughly 10 million of these chains were shared by at least two donors. To remove PCR and sequencing errors, raw reads were error-corrected and collapsed into unique sequences using a nearest-neighbor algorithm that merged closely related sequences. To assign V, D and J gene segments, CDR3 sequences were aligned to IMGT reference sequences. For a sequence to be retained, a match of at least six nucleotides was required to both a V gene segment and a J gene segment. Rearrangements were called productive when the CDR3 lacked stop codons and stayed in frame with V and J; all others were non-productive. Following IMGT convention, CDR3 was defined as the stretch from the second conserved V-encoded cysteine to the conserved J-encoded phenylalanine. Sequences without an unambiguous match to a single V gene segment were excluded from the earlier analysis of 587 of the donors. In an earlier analysis of more than 500 of the donors, a V segment was called functional when productive rearrangements were above 56.7%, and segregating when the standard deviation between donors exceeded 5%. A statistical classification framework was built to diagnose cytomegalovirus status from the catalog of TCR beta chain sequences. A later analysis assigned V and J genes by comparing TCR nucleotide sequences with IMGT/GENE-DB human TR gene sequences. In a later analysis, CDR3 sequences and most-parsimonious VDJ recombination scenarios were assigned using the TCRdist pipeline. In a later analysis, each TCR beta chain was defined by its CDR3 amino acid sequence together with its V-gene family, and reads without a unique V-gene family were excluded. As a way to deal with suspected cross-contamination and a sequencing artifact, a later analysis dropped hundreds of nucleotide sequences that were highly shared and had low generation probability. In a later analysis, a clonal expansion index for each public chain was calculated from normalized within-repertoire ranks of inferred template counts. A later analysis computed generation probabilities with a VDJ recombination model fitted to out-of-frame rearrangements, and checked the results against IGoR. Hypergeometric tests were used in a later analysis to score TCR-TCR, TCR-HLA and TCR-CMV co-occurrence, with a repertoire-size bias correction applied to the TCR pairs. To estimate false discovery rates, a later analysis permuted the HLA or CMV assignments 20 times. A later analysis grouped co-occurring TCRs with DBSCAN, adding TCRdist sequence similarity when clustering within HLA-allele-positive subsets. For co-occurrence clustering, repertoires with fewer than 30,000 or more than 120,000 public chains were excluded, along with a handful of repertoires with anomalous nucleotide sharing. In its TCRdb copy, this immuneACCESS table keeps in-frame sequences only and misses some clones. Where compared with another copy, unresolved V genes explain less than half of these, and the others have no known cause. D and trimming were read from the DNA, whereas the V and J calls and clone size are those reported in that table. This sample is represented by 180,000 or so clones; 65% to 85% of them were singletons. The biggest ten clones account for under 5% of the sample.

The CDR3 measures 13 amino acids from cysteine to phenylalanine. Only the CDR3 region is kept as DNA, spanning 39 bases read in frame from base 1. At the junction V is shortened by 7 bases and J by 6 bases, with 12 bases in between. CDR1 and CDR2 are read off the germline V gene as MNHNS and SASEGT. This specimen belongs to a study of cytomegalovirus exposure and HLA in healthy donors (dated by TCRdb to about 2017). A note on the overall study: According to an earlier analysis of 587 of the donors, about 179 million T cells yielded 117 million unique TCR beta sequences and around 300 Gb of sequence data. An early release that covered some 630 HLA-typed donors contained 300 to 350 gigabases of sequencing data and approximately 85 million unique TCR sequences. The genetic ancestry cluster associated with self-reported Caucasian donors included roughly 84% of the approximately 410 genotyped donors. The aim of the study was to test whether cataloging public T cell receptors could identify signatures of past pathogen exposure. The T cell repertoires of under 750 subjects were profiled by immunosequencing and related to cytomegalovirus serostatus. Besides the first cohort of under 700 subjects, a separate validation cohort made up of 90 to 150 different subjects was used. The study combined high-throughput TCR immunosequencing, statistical association of individual TCRs with disease status, and machine learning to predict cytomegalovirus infection status. A later analysis re-examined previously published TCR beta repertoires from hundreds of donors and added high-resolution HLA genotyping to investigate patterns of TCR occurrence. In the later analysis, no new phenotypic data were used to find candidate immune exposures; instead, reliance was placed on TCR beta sequences and their occurrence across donors. An earlier analysis of approximately 630 of the donors applied high-throughput TCR beta sequencing to assess whether each TCR beta V gene segment acted as functional or pseudogenic. Donor age, sex, ethnicity and CMV serostatus were compiled together with the repertoire data. In a later genetic analysis, genome-wide SNP genotypes for about three fifths of the roughly 670 donors were used, and that subset was treated as a discovery cohort. All discovery cohort repertoires had been generated on a single sequencing platform. Both class I and class II loci were covered by HLA typing, at four-digit resolution. The number of donors typed differed by locus, with about 629-640 for A, B, C, DRB1 and DQB1, around 560 for DQA1, 600 to 610 for DPA1, and around 430 for DPB1. Roughly 5 DR-DQ haplotypes were treated as single units for association and clustering because of strong linkage in the cohort. Across some 400 genotyped donors of the cohort, an average of about 240,000 unique TCR beta nucleotide sequences per donor were sequenced, and 15% to 20% of those sequences were non-productive.

General conclusions and limits of the study: Strong co-occurrence of HLA alleles, especially DR and DQ, made assigning TCR associations to individual alleles difficult. A further reported finding was that TCR beta sequences accurately predicted the HLA-A and HLA-B alleles for most subjects in the first cohort. The presence/absence analyses assumed that sequencing depth was roughly uniform across donors, and that assumption may not be true. At a false discovery rate of 0.05, a later analysis linked around 17,000 TCR beta sequences to specific HLA alleles. In the study, approximately 150 TCR beta chains were listed as associated with cytomegalovirus. Compared with the roughly 700-donor mean, donors in an Asian-associated ancestry cluster had fewer N-insertions in productive TCRs, according to a later genetic analysis. In an earlier analysis of about 600 of the donors, most TCR beta V segments appeared in productive rearrangements about 87% or about 30% of the time, broadly matching IMGT annotations. Across donors, most TCR sequences were observed very rarely, whereas some public TCRs were present in many individuals. For the cohort, immune exposure information was limited to CMV serostatus. Only TCR beta chains were sequenced in this cohort, and the absence of alpha or paired-chain data limited detectable features. In a later genetic analysis, a missense DCLRE1C variant was associated with V-gene and J-gene trimming of TCR beta chains, and the association was replicated in an independent cohort. Some IMGT-functional V segments, including TRBV6-2 and TRBV6-3, could not be distinguished by the 87-base-pair reads and were therefore excluded. Linkage disequilibrium might explain the correlated functional status among segregating V segments, but an unknown experimental factor could not be excluded. Several of the top co-occurrence clusters appeared to be linked to parvovirus B19, influenza, CMV and Epstein-Barr virus, according to a later analysis. In a later analysis, TCR association rates were found to vary across HLA loci, with the most associated TCRs seen for DRB1 alleles and the fewest for HLA-C alleles. Most CMV-associated TCR beta chains appeared to be HLA-restricted in a later analysis, and the HLA associations seemed to be driven largely by CMV exposure. Because HLA typing was unavailable for some donors at each locus, only the typed subset was used in association tests. Because counts were too low, about 17 rarely observed V segments, including chromosome 9 orphons, were excluded from the earlier analysis of fewer than 650 of the donors. A few of the identified cytomegalovirus-associated TCR beta chains were confirmed in vitro to be specific for cytomegalovirus antigens. A cluster of highly shared sequence variants was judged likely to be a technical artifact of the sequencing pipeline. It was suggested by the authors that the approach could potentially be generalized to other disease states and immunological phenotypes. Compared with equally common non-associated chains, HLA-associated TCR beta chains in a later analysis were more clonally expanded and had lower generation probabilities. The classifier was reported to diagnose cytomegalovirus status with high specificity and sensitivity in both the original cohort and the validation cohort.

This chain is built from TRBV6-1 and TRBJ2-2; TRBD2 is possibly the D segment (6 matching bases). The receptor was isolated from a woman in her 50s in good health and CMV-seropositive. Material: PBMCs. Here is the DNA: TGTGCCAGCACCCGTTGGGGGGCCGGGGAGCTGTTTTTT. Translated, this is CASTRWGAGELFF.